The T cell receptor beta chain under discussion was sequenced for a study of graft-versus-host responses after intestinal transplantation. Study results and limitations: GvH clonotypes were identified within recipient marrow, with a subset emerging first in ileum or blood.

Sequencing was performed with immunoSEQ multiplex PCR; in TCRdb, only in-frame clones are kept and a portion is missing. In the table there are some 9,900 clones, almost 95% of which are singletons. Trimming shortened V by 5 bases and J by 0 bases, and 12 bases separated the two germline ends. Germline CDR1 is MNHEY and CDR2 is SVGAGI. The CDR3 has 15 residues. This clone was counted a single time. Its antigen is unknown. The TCR comes from a human patient who received an intestinal transplant, so some T cells may come from the graft donor. The chain couples TRBV6-5 to TRBJ2-3; D unclear. The sample was PBMCs, taken roughly 6 weeks after intestinal transplantation. Here the CDR3 reads CASSPDHTSTDTQYF. The CDR3 DNA sequence: TGTGCCAGCAGTCCGGACCATACAAGCACAGATACGCAGTATTTT.